This T cell receptor beta chain was sequenced for a study of shared clonotypes between healthy human individuals. Study-level background: Three plates were used per donor for CD4 naive, three for CD4 memory, two for CD8 naive and one for CD8 memory.

As defined, naive CD8 cells were CD45RO-negative and positively selected for CCR7, with terminally differentiated effector memory CD45RA+ cells excluded. J gave up 5 bases and V 3 bases, and 5 bases lay outside the gene matches. Germline loops: CDR1 LNHDA, CDR2 SQIVND (reference sequence). The CDR3 contains 14 residues. Sorted-subset replicate PCR reactions were performed with 200 ng DNA, corresponding to roughly 31,000 T cell genomes. Per the authors' pipeline: ImmunoSEQ output held junction-only sequences without quality scores, so filtering differed. Data came from immunoSEQ multiplex PCR; TCRdb stores just in-frame clones and leaves some out. D and trimming were read from the DNA, whereas the V and J calls and clone size are those reported in that table. Of about 2 million clones detected, approximately 94% appear once; the ten largest clones hold 0.85% to 1.3%.

The sequenced sample consisted of naive CD8+ T cells sorted from blood. The genes are TRBV19 and TRBJ2-5; 8 bases are shared with TRBD2. The TCR was taken from a young man in good health. The DNA for the CDR3 is TGTGCCAGTAGTATCACGGGAGGGGATGAGACCCAGTACTTC. Translating gives CASSITGGDETQYF.